This TCR beta chain was observed in a study of blood T cell repertoires in COVID-19. Study-wide background: T cells, B-cell-depleted T cells, or PBMCs provided the cDNA or gDNA that served as material.

This clone came up a few times. Only in-frame clones appear in the TCRdb table, and some are missing; sequencing was by immunoSEQ multiplex PCR. This table holds about 84,000 clones, about 83% found once. This receptor was taken from a man older than 75 with active or convalescent COVID-19. Sequenced input: peripheral blood.

The CDR3: CASFRFGEGYTF. The CDR3 DNA reads TGTGCCAGCTTCCGTTTCGGGGAGGGCTACACCTTC. The chain couples TRBV6-6 to TRBJ1-2, with D unclear. The CDR3 has 12 amino acids. Per germline, CDR1 MNHNY and CDR2 SVGAGI (reference sequence). Trimming left V 8 bases short and J 8 bases short, with 15 bases between.